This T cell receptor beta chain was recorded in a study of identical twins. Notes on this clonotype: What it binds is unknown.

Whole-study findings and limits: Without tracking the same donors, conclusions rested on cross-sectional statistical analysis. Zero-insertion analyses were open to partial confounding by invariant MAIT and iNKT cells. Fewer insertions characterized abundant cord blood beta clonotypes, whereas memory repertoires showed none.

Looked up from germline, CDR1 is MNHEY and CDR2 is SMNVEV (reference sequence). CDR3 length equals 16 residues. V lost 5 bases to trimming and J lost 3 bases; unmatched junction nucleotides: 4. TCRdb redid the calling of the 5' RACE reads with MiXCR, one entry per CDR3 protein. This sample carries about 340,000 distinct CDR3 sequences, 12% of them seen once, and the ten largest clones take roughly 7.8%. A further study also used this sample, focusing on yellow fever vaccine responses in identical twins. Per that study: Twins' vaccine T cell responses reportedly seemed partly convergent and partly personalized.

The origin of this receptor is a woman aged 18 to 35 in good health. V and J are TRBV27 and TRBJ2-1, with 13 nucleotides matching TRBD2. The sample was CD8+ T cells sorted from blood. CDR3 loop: CASSRGTSGIYNEQFF. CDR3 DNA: TGTGCCAGCAGTAGAGGGACTAGCGGGATCTACAATGAGCAGTTCTTC.